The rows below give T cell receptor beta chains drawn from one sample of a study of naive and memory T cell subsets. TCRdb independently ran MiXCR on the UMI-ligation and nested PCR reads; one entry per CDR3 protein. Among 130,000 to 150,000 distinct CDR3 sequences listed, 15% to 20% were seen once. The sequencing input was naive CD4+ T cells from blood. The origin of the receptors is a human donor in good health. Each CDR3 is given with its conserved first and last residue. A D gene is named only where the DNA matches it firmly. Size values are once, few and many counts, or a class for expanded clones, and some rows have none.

DNA: TGCGCCAGCAGTGGGGCGGGAGGGACAGATACGCAGTATTTT
CDR3: CASSGAGGTDTQYF
V: TRBV10-2
length: 14
J: TRBJ2-3
D: TRBD2
size: many

DNA: TGTGCCACCAGGCGAGGCAGGGTAGTCGAAGAGACCCAGTACTTC
CDR3: CATRRGRVVEETQYF
V: TRBV6-6
length: 15
J: TRBJ2-5
D: .
size: many

DNA: TGTGCCAGCAGTGGAGCGACAGGGAGGGAAACTGAAGCTTTCTTT
CDR3: CASSGATGRETEAFF
V: TRBV6-1
length: 15
J: TRBJ1-1
D: TRBD1
size: .

DNA: TGTGCCAGCAGCCGAGGGTCGGGTCAGCCCCAGCATTTT
CDR3: CASSRGSGQPQHF
V: TRBV6-6
length: 13
J: TRBJ1-5
D: .
size: .

DNA: TGTGCCAGCAGCCGTGAGGGGTGGTACGAGCAGTACTTC
CDR3: CASSREGWYEQYF
V: TRBV3-1
length: 13
J: TRBJ2-7
D: .
size: .

DNA: TGTGCCAGCAGCTTAAGTGTTGGGAAGTCCGGAGATGAGCAGTTCTTC
CDR3: CASSLSVGKSGDEQFF
V: TRBV11-3
length: 16
J: TRBJ2-1
D: .
size: .

DNA: TGTGCCAGCAGTTTACTAGCGGGAGATCACCAAGAGACCCAGTACTTC
CDR3: CASSLLAGDHQETQYF
V: TRBV27
length: 16
J: TRBJ2-5
D: TRBD2
size: few

DNA: TGTGCCAGCAGTTCTCAAGGCCCCTCCCGGCGTTCACCCCTCCACTTT
CDR3: CASSSQGPSRRSPLHF
V: TRBV6-5
length: 16
J: TRBJ1-6
D: .
size: .

DNA: TGTGCCAGCAGCTCGCGGAGACTCGTAGCGGGGAGCCCCCGCACAGATACGCAGTATTTT
CDR3: CASSSRRLVAGSPRTDTQYF
V: TRBV11-2
length: 20
J: TRBJ2-3
D: TRBD2
size: once

DNA: TGTGCTAGTGGTTCGACACAGGGGTTTACTGAAGCTTTCTTT
CDR3: CASGSTQGFTEAFF
V: TRBV12-5
length: 14
J: TRBJ1-1
D: TRBD1
size: many

DNA: TGTGCCATCAGTTACGAGGACTCGGCTGGAAACACCATATATTTT
CDR3: CAISYEDSAGNTIYF
V: TRBV10-3
length: 15
J: TRBJ1-3
D: .
size: few

DNA: TGTGCCAGCAGCTCCCTTAGCGGGAGCATAGATACGCAGTATTTT
CDR3: CASSSLSGSIDTQYF
V: TRBV7-2
length: 15
J: TRBJ2-3
D: TRBD2
size: .

DNA: TGCAGTGCTAGAGATTCGGCTAGCGGGAGTGAGCAGTTCTTC
CDR3: CSARDSASGSEQFF
V: TRBV20-1
length: 14
J: TRBJ2-1
D: TRBD2
size: .

DNA: TGTGCCAGCCCTCCCGCTAGCGGGAGAGCAGATACGCAGTATTTT
CDR3: CASPPASGRADTQYF
V: TRBV2
length: 15
J: TRBJ2-3
D: TRBD2
size: few

DNA: TGTGCCATCTCTAGCGGGGTCACCGGGGAGCTGTTTTTT
CDR3: CAISSGVTGELFF
V: TRBV10-3
length: 13
J: TRBJ2-2
D: TRBD2
size: once

DNA: TGTGCCAGCAGCTTAGGGCAGATTGGAGATACGCAGTATTTT
CDR3: CASSLGQIGDTQYF
V: TRBV7-9
length: 14
J: TRBJ2-3
D: .
size: .

DNA: TGTGCCTGGAGCGCCCTTCCTGGGACAGGGGGCGGTATTTCATACGGCTACACCTTC
CDR3: CAWSALPGTGGGISYGYTF
V: TRBV30
length: 19
J: TRBJ1-2
D: TRBD1
size: few

DNA: TGCGCCAGCACTCCCACGGGACAGAGTAGCTACGAGCAGTACTTC
CDR3: CASTPTGQSSYEQYF
V: TRBV10-2
length: 15
J: TRBJ2-7
D: TRBD1
size: .

DNA: TGTGCCAGCAGCCAACAAGGGGCACTAGCCAAAAACATTCAGTACTTC
CDR3: CASSQQGALAKNIQYF
V: TRBV3-1
length: 16
J: TRBJ2-4
D: .
size: few

DNA: TGTGCCACCAGCAGCGACGGATCATATCAGCCCCAGCATTTT
CDR3: CATSSDGSYQPQHF
V: TRBV15
length: 14
J: TRBJ1-5
D: .
size: .

DNA: TGTGCCAGCAGTGAGAGCGGGAGCTGTTTTTGGGAGCAGTTCTTC
CDR3: CASSESGSCFWEQFF
V: TRBV12-3/TRBV12-4
length: 15
J: TRBJ2-1
D: TRBD2
size: few

DNA: TGTGCCAGCAGTCCGGTTCAGCCGTTCCAAGAGACCCAGTACTTC
CDR3: CASSPVQPFQETQYF
V: TRBV3-1
length: 15
J: TRBJ2-5
D: .
size: .

DNA: TGTGCCAGCAGAGATATCCAGGGGTCTCAACCCTATGGCTACACCTTC
CDR3: CASRDIQGSQPYGYTF
V: TRBV12-3/TRBV12-4
length: 16
J: TRBJ1-2
D: .
size: few

DNA: TGTGCCACCAGTGATTTGAATCCTAGGACAGGCTACGCTGGCTACACCTTC
CDR3: CATSDLNPRTGYAGYTF
V: TRBV24-1
length: 17
J: TRBJ1-2
D: TRBD1
size: .

DNA: TGTGCCAGCAGTCTACTAGCGGGAGGAGGGGAGCTGTTTTTT
CDR3: CASSLLAGGGELFF
V: TRBV27
length: 14
J: TRBJ2-2
D: TRBD2
size: .

DNA: TGCAGTGCTGCTCCCATTACACGGATGAACACTGAAGCTTTCTTT
CDR3: CSAAPITRMNTEAFF
V: TRBV20-1
length: 15
J: TRBJ1-1
D: .
size: few

DNA: TGTGCCAGCAGCCAAGATTTTGCGGCTGAAGCTTTCTTT
CDR3: CASSQDFAAEAFF
V: TRBV3-1
length: 13
J: TRBJ1-1
D: .
size: few

DNA: TGCGCCAGCAGCCAAGGCACGGGCCATACGCAGTATTTT
CDR3: CASSQGTGHTQYF
V: TRBV4-3
length: 13
J: TRBJ2-3
D: .
size: .

DNA: TGTGCCAGCAGGAGAACAGGGGAGGCCAATCAGCCCCAGCATTTT
CDR3: CASRRTGEANQPQHF
V: TRBV27
length: 15
J: TRBJ1-5
D: TRBD1
size: few

DNA: TGCGCCAGCAGCCCCGACCCCGGGCAGGCGTCCACAGATACGCAGTATTTT
CDR3: CASSPDPGQASTDTQYF
V: TRBV4-1
length: 17
J: TRBJ2-3
D: .
size: many

DNA: TGCGCCAGCAGTGAGCCCAAGGGGACCTCTGGTTGGGTTGGGAACACTGAAGCTTTCTTT
CDR3: CASSEPKGTSGWVGNTEAFF
V: TRBV10-1
length: 20
J: TRBJ1-1
D: .
size: .

DNA: TGCAGCGTTGTAGTCACCTACGAGCAGTACTTC
CDR3: CSVVVTYEQYF
V: TRBV29-1
length: 11
J: TRBJ2-7
D: .
size: .

DNA: TGTGCCAGCAGTTTACTTGGCGTCCCCTACGAGCAGTACTTC
CDR3: CASSLLGVPYEQYF
V: TRBV12-3/TRBV12-4
length: 14
J: TRBJ2-7
D: .
size: few

DNA: TGCAGCGTTGCTAGGTTGGGCTCAGCGGATACGCAGTATTTT
CDR3: CSVARLGSADTQYF
V: TRBV29-1
length: 14
J: TRBJ2-3
D: .
size: few

DNA: TGTGCCAGCTCAGGAGGGAGTGCAGATACGCAGTATTTT
CDR3: CASSGGSADTQYF
V: TRBV18
length: 13
J: TRBJ2-3
D: .
size: .

DNA: TGTGCCAGCAGCACCCAGGGGACTAGCAGCCACGAGCAGTACTTC
CDR3: CASSTQGTSSHEQYF
V: TRBV4-2
length: 15
J: TRBJ2-7
D: TRBD2
size: .

DNA: TGCAGCGCGCGACAGAACACTGAAGCTTTCTTT
CDR3: CSARQNTEAFF
V: TRBV29-1
length: 11
J: TRBJ1-1
D: .
size: many

DNA: TGTGCCAGCAGCGTGTCTCCGCAGACCTACGAGCAGTACTTC
CDR3: CASSVSPQTYEQYF
V: TRBV9
length: 14
J: TRBJ2-7
D: .
size: few

DNA: TGCAGCGTTGGGGGGACAGGGCTAAACAATGAGCAGTTCTTC
CDR3: CSVGGTGLNNEQFF
V: TRBV29-1
length: 14
J: TRBJ2-1
D: TRBD1
size: few

DNA: TGTGCCAGCAGGTCGAGGGGTACAGATACGCAGTATTTT
CDR3: CASRSRGTDTQYF
V: TRBV9
length: 13
J: TRBJ2-3
D: .
size: few

DNA: TGTGCCAGCAGCGGAGCGGTGCACGAGCAGTACTTC
CDR3: CASSGAVHEQYF
V: TRBV6-4
length: 12
J: TRBJ2-7
D: .
size: few

DNA: TGTGCCAGTAGTATCCCCGGACAGGGCTTGTGGGAGCAGTTCTTC
CDR3: CASSIPGQGLWEQFF
V: TRBV19
length: 15
J: TRBJ2-1
D: TRBD1
size: few

DNA: TGTGCCAGTAGCAACGGGGGACCCCCCTCTTGGACCTACAATGAGCAGTTCTTC
CDR3: CASSNGGPPSWTYNEQFF
V: TRBV19
length: 18
J: TRBJ2-1
D: .
size: .

DNA: TGTGCCAGCAGCCTTGATAGGACAGGGGGCATGATCGAGCAGTACTTC
CDR3: CASSLDRTGGMIEQYF
V: TRBV6-5
length: 16
J: TRBJ2-7
D: TRBD1
size: once

DNA: TGCAGTGCTAGAGATTGGCAGGGAAGCACAGATACGCAGTATTTT
CDR3: CSARDWQGSTDTQYF
V: TRBV20-1
length: 15
J: TRBJ2-3
D: .
size: .